These T cell receptor beta chains were read from a single sample in a study of shared clonotypes between healthy human individuals. Sequencing used immunoSEQ multiplex PCR; TCRdb keeps in-frame clones, though not all of them. The table includes about 1,900,000 clones, about 95% detected once. Sequencing was performed on naive CD8+ T cells sorted from blood. The receptors were gathered from a man in his late teens or twenties in good health. CDR3s include the opening cysteine and the closing phenylalanine or tryptophan. D genes are given only for firm matches. Clone size, where shown, is once, few, many, or a class for clones that have expanded.

>TRBJ2-3|-|TRBV14|-
TGTGCCAGCAGCCGAGAGATGAAGCGGGATACGCAGTATTTT
CASSREMKRDTQYF
>TRBJ2-7|-|TRBV6-1|once
TGTGCCAGCTTGGGGACTGATTCCTACGAGCAGTACTTC
CASLGTDSYEQYF
>TRBJ1-3|-|TRBV27|-
TGTGCCAGCAGTTCCCTTACGCCCGGGGGCGCGGGAGGAAACACCATATATTTT
CASSSLTPGGAGGNTIYF
>TRBJ1-5|-|TRBV19|-
TGTGCCAGTACCGAAGATACGGGTAATATACGGGATCAGCCCCAGCATTTT
CASTEDTGNIRDQPQHF
>TRBJ2-7|TRBD1|TRBV7-2|-
TGTGCCAGCAGCTTAGAATTTGACAGGGATGGCGAGCAGTACTTC
CASSLEFDRDGEQYF
>TRBJ1-5|-|TRBV4-1|-
TGCGCCAGCAGCCAACACATCACCCTAAGCAATCAGCCCCAGCATTTT
CASSQHITLSNQPQHF
>TRBJ2-7|-|TRBV30|-
TGTGCCTGGAGTACACAAGACTACGAGCAGTACTTC
CAWSTQDYEQYF
>TRBJ1-6|-|TRBV6-1|-
TGTGCCAGCAGTGAATCGTCGGGAGGATGGAATTCACCCCTCCACTTT
CASSESSGGWNSPLHF
>TRBJ2-1|-|TRBV4-3|-
TGCGCCAGCAGCCAAGATTCGGTGGGGGGAGAAGCCGATGAGCAGTTCTTC
CASSQDSVGGEADEQFF
>TRBJ2-1|-|TRBV4-1|-
TGCGCCAGCAGCCAAGTCCCAGGGGCATTGGATGAGCAGTTCTTC
CASSQVPGALDEQFF
>TRBJ2-7|TRBD2|TRBV7-8|-
TGTGCCAGCAGCGGGAGGACTAGCGGCTCCTACGAGCAGTACTTC
CASSGRTSGSYEQYF
>TRBJ1-1|-|TRBV6-6|-
TGTGCCAGCAGTATCTCTAGGGAGGACACTGAAGCTTTCTTT
CASSISREDTEAFF
>TRBJ2-2|TRBD2|TRBV6-5|-
TGTGCCAGCAGTTGGGAGGGAACCGGGGAGCTGTTTTTT
CASSWEGTGELFF
>TRBJ2-3|TRBD2|TRBV9|-
TGTGCCAGCAGCTATAGCGGGATCGGCACAGATACGCAGTATTTT
CASSYSGIGTDTQYF
>TRBJ2-3|TRBD2|TRBV9|-
TGTGCCAGCGACAGCGGGGGGTCGGGAGATACGCAGTATTTT
CASDSGGSGDTQYF
>TRBJ2-7|-|TRBV5-4|-
TGTGCCAGCAGCTTGGGTGGGTACTACGAGCAGTACTTC
CASSLGGYYEQYF
>TRBJ2-7|TRBD2|TRBV7-2|-
TGTGCCAGCAGCGAAACTAGCGGGTTTTCCTACGAGCAGTACTTC
CASSETSGFSYEQYF
>TRBJ2-3|-|TRBV5-4|-
TGTGCCAGCAGCTCCCCGTATTCCCCCGCAGATACGCAGTATTTT
CASSSPYSPADTQYF
>TRBJ1-4|-|TRBV19|-
TGTGCCAGTTGGGATGAAAAACTGTTTTTT
CASWDEKLFF
>TRBJ1-4|-|TRBV19|-
TGTGCCAGTAGGGACAGAACTAATGAAAAACTGTTTTTT
CASRDRTNEKLFF
>TRBJ1-5|-|TRBV6-1|-
TGTGCCAGCAGTGAGAAACGGTATAGCAATCAGCCCCAGCATTTT
CASSEKRYSNQPQHF
>TRBJ2-7|-|TRBV6-1|-
TGTGCCAGCAGTGAGTGGGTCGCCTACGAGCAGTACTTC
CASSEWVAYEQYF
>TRBJ1-5|-|TRBV4-3|-
TGCGCCAGCAGCCTCCACAGGGCCAATAGCAATCAGCCCCAGCATTTT
CASSLHRANSNQPQHF
>TRBJ2-2|-|TRBV2|-
TGTGCCAGCAGTGTAGGTGTGAACACCGGGGAGCTGTTTTTT
CASSVGVNTGELFF
>TRBJ2-7|-|TRBV2|-
TGTGCCAGCAGTGAAGCAGGCCACGAGCAGTACTTC
CASSEAGHEQYF
>TRBJ2-7|-|TRBV10-3|-
TGTGCCATCAGTGAGTCGGAGGGGTGGACCTACGAGCAGTACTTC
CAISESEGWTYEQYF
>TRBJ2-7|TRBD1|TRBV9|-
TGTGCCAGCAGCGCTGCAGTAGGGACAGGGACTTTCCACGAGCAGTACTTC
CASSAAVGTGTFHEQYF
>TRBJ2-7|TRBD2|TRBV6-6|-
TGTGCCAGCAGCCCGCTTGGGACTATCTACGAGCAGTACTTC
CASSPLGTIYEQYF
>TRBJ2-7|TRBD2|TRBV7-8|-
TGTGCCAGCAGACACGGGGGGGTAACTTACGAGCAGTACTTC
CASRHGGVTYEQYF
>TRBJ2-3|TRBD2|TRBV27|-
TGTGCCAGCAGTCCATCTAGCGGGGAGAGCACAGATACGCAGTATTTT
CASSPSSGESTDTQYF
>TRBJ2-5|TRBD1|TRBV5-4|-
TGTGCCAGCAGCTTGACAGGGGGCCCCCAAGAGACCCAGTACTTC
CASSLTGGPQETQYF
>TRBJ2-5|TRBD2|TRBV19|-
TGTGCCAGTAGTATAATCGGGACTAACCAAGAGACCCAGTACTTC
CASSIIGTNQETQYF
>TRBJ2-2|-|TRBV27|-
TGTGCCAGCAGTCTGACTAGTGCGGGCACCGGGGAGCTGTTTTTT
CASSLTSAGTGELFF
>TRBJ1-5|-|TRBV19|-
TGTGCCAGTAGTATTCAGGGAGGCAATCAGCCCCAGCATTTT
CASSIQGGNQPQHF
>TRBJ2-1|-|TRBV4-1|-
TGCGCCAGCAGCCAAGATGGCACAAGCTCCTACAATGAGCAGTTCTTC
CASSQDGTSSYNEQFF
>TRBJ1-1|-|TRBV11-2|-
TGTGCCAGCAGCTTAGAAGGGCAGAACACTGAAGCTTTCTTT
CASSLEGQNTEAFF
>TRBJ1-2|-|TRBV9|-
TGTGCCAGCAGCGTAGCTTGGGGGGACCGGGATCCACGCTATGGCTACACCTTC
CASSVAWGDRDPRYGYTF
>TRBJ1-5|-|TRBV27|few
TGTGCCAGCAGTTTAGTCGGGACGGGACACGGGTCCCAGCATTTT
CASSLVGTGHGSQHF
>TRBJ2-2|TRBD2|TRBV7-8|-
TGTGCCAGCAGCCCCACACTAGCGGGCACGAACACCGGGGAGCTGTTTTTT
CASSPTLAGTNTGELFF
>TRBJ2-7|TRBD2|TRBV10-1|-
TGCGCCAGTGAGCGGGAGGGCTTGGACGAGCAGTACTTC
CASEREGLDEQYF
>TRBJ1-4|-|TRBV25-1|-
TGTGCCAGCAGTCGACAGGCTAATGAAAAACTGTTTTTT
CASSRQANEKLFF
>TRBJ2-1|TRBD2|TRBV4-1|-
TGCGCCAGCAGCCCAGATTCTAGCGGGATCAATGAGCAGTTCTTC
CASSPDSSGINEQFF
>TRBJ1-3|TRBD1|TRBV27|-
TGTGCCAGCAGTTTGACAGGGACCTCTGGAAACACCATATATTTT
CASSLTGTSGNTIYF
>TRBJ2-7|TRBD1|TRBV18|once
TGTGCCAGCGACGACGGGACAGGGGGACACGAGCAGTACTTC
CASDDGTGGHEQYF
>TRBJ1-1|-|TRBV11-2|-
TGTGCCAGCAGCTTAGGCGGGGGAGGGCCCCTAACTTTGGGCACTGAAGCTTTCTTT
CASSLGGGGPLTLGTEAFF
>TRBJ1-4|-|TRBV27|-
TGTGCCAGCAGTCCCCGATGGGGAGGGTCCAATGAAAAACTGTTTTTT
CASSPRWGGSNEKLFF
>TRBJ1-1|-|TRBV7-9|-
TGTGCCAGCAGCTTAGGGAATAAACGGAACACTGAAGCTTTCTTT
CASSLGNKRNTEAFF
>TRBJ2-7|-|TRBV30|-
TGTGCCTCAGATAAAGGCGAAAGGCACGAGCAGTACTTC
CASDKGERHEQYF
>TRBJ1-2|TRBD1|TRBV16|-
TGTGCCAGCAGCCAACCGGGACAGAGTTCCTATGGCTACACCTTC
CASSQPGQSSYGYTF
>TRBJ2-7|-|TRBV29-1|-
TGCAGCGTTGAACTAAGATCCTACGAGCAGTACTTC
CSVELRSYEQYF
>TRBJ2-1|-|TRBV6-6|once
TGTGCCAGCAGTGACTATCAGGACAATGAGCAGTTCTTC
CASSDYQDNEQFF
>TRBJ2-2|-|TRBV9|-
TGTGCCAGCAGCAGCACGTCAGGGGAGCTGTTTTTT
CASSSTSGELFF
>TRBJ2-7|-|TRBV28|-
TGTGCCAGCAGGTCCGGGGAATACTCCTACGAGCAGTACTTC
CASRSGEYSYEQYF
>TRBJ2-2|-|TRBV9|-
TGTGCCAGCAGCGATTCCCGGGAACAAAACACCGGGGAGCTGTTTTTT
CASSDSREQNTGELFF
>TRBJ2-1|-|TRBV4-1|-
TGCGCCAGCAGCCAAGGGTTAGCGAACCTACCATCTTACAATGAGCAGTTCTTC
CASSQGLANLPSYNEQFF
>TRBJ2-5|TRBD2|TRBV14|-
TGTGCCAGCAGCCAAGATTGGCTAGCGGGAGCTTCTGAGACCCAGTACTTC
CASSQDWLAGASETQYF
>TRBJ2-7|-|TRBV6-1|-
TGTGCCAGCAGAAGTCTGGACGGCTACGAGCAGTACTTC
CASRSLDGYEQYF